This T cell receptor (beta chain) was recorded in a study of cytomegalovirus exposure and HLA in healthy donors. Study-wide results and caveats: Segments of the TCR beta V type were, in most cases, productive about 87% or about 30% of the time in an earlier analysis.

Both 60 Vbeta primers and 13 Jbeta primers went into the PCR. Measured with immunoSEQ multiplex PCR; TCRdb has only the in-frame clones, and not every one. The sample has approximately 190,000 clones, 87% seen once. CDR1 and CDR2 (germline): MDHEN, SYDVKM. The CDR3 contains 13 residues. J gave up 6 bases and V 6 bases, and 3 bases lay outside the gene matches. Note on this clone: What it binds is unknown.

The chain employs TRBV28 and TRBJ1-5; TRBD1 aligns across 9 bases. This receptor was obtained from a boy aged 2 to 10 in good health and CMV-seronegative. What was sequenced was PBMCs. CDR3: CASSGTGIQPQHF. In DNA form, the CDR3 reads TGTGCCAGCAGCGGGACAGGGATTCAGCCCCAGCATTTT.